These 29 T cell receptor beta chains were all obtained from the same sample, sequenced in a study of blood T cell repertoires in COVID-19. Assay: immunoSEQ multiplex PCR; the TCRdb copy retains only in-frame clones and omits some. The repertoire holds roughly 300,000 clones, 80% to 90% seen once, with approximately 5% in the top ten. Sequencing input: PBMCs or T cells enriched from blood (not recorded which). These receptors all stem from a woman between 25 and 40 years old who had recovered from COVID-19.

The chain carries TRBV10-3 and TRBJ2-5; D may be TRBD1 (5 bases). The CDR3 extends over 14 amino acids. V was shortened by 3 bases and J by 3 bases, with 11 bases between the two germline ends. Germline CDR1 and CDR2: ENHRY and SYGVKD. This CDR3 is CAISDLAGKETQYF. CDR3 in DNA: TGTGCCATCAGTGATCTGGCAGGGAAAGAGACCCAGTACTTC.

About this clone itself: The identical CDR3 is also encoded by other nucleotide sequences in the sample. The V call is TRBV18, the J call TRBJ1-1; D ambiguous. The CDR3 extends over 14 amino acids. Trimming left V 3 bases short and J 3 bases short, with 11 bases between. The germline CDR1 and CDR2 sequences are KGHSH and LQKENI. The CDR3 nucleotides are TGTGCCAGCTCACCCACGGGGTGGGACACTGAAGCTTTCTTT. It codes for CASSPTGWDTEAFF.

This chain joins TRBV9 and TRBJ1-5, with D possibly being TRBD1 (6 bases). The V end was cut by 4 bases, the J end by 3 bases, with 11 bases between. Germline assignment: CDR1 SGDLS and CDR2 YYNGEE. This CDR3 has 14 amino acids. CDR3 in amino acids: CASSLGTNNQPQHF. CDR3 nucleotides: TGTGCCAGCAGCCTCGGGACAAACAATCAGCCCCAGCATTTT. The complete variable domain, with remaining parts taken from reference TRBV9 and TRBJ1-5, reads DSGVTQTPKHLITATGQRVTLRCSPRSGDLSVYWYQQSLDQGLQFLIQYYNGEERAKGNILERFSAQQFPDLHSELNLSSLELGDSALYFCASSLGTNNQPQHFGDGTRLSIL.

Of note for this clone: Other DNA sequences within the sample encode an identical CDR3. The chain carries TRBV12-3 or TRBV12-4 and TRBJ1-6, with D hard to call. The CDR3 contains 12 residues. V was clipped by 3 bases and J by 7 bases, with 4 bases between them. The CDR3 DNA is TGTGCCAGCAGTTTTGGCAATTCACCCCTCCACTTT. It codes for CASSFGNSPLHF.

The chain joins TRBV13 to TRBJ1-2; 7 positions match TRBD1. The CDR3 covers 16 residues. The junction had 9 bases not matched to a gene; V was cut back by 1 base and J by 4 bases. Germline assignment: CDR1 PRHDT and CDR2 FYEKMQ (reference sequence). CDR3 coding DNA: TGTGCCAGCAGCTTAGCCCAACAGGGGACCCTCTATGGCTACACCTTC. Protein: CASSLAQQGTLYGYTF.

The rearrangement joins TRBV19 to TRBJ1-1, with D possibly TRBD1 on 5 matching bases. The CDR3 is 15 amino acids. Per germline, CDR1 LNHDA and CDR2 SQIVND (reference sequence). V was pared by 7 bases and J by 1 base, with 16 bases between. CDR3 nucleotides: TGTGCCAGTACCCTTGGGGCAGGGAAGAACACTGAAGCTTTCTTT. Translating gives CASTLGAGKNTEAFF. The variable domain in full, completed from reference TRBV19 and TRBJ1-1, reads DGGITQSPKYLFRKEGQNVTLSCEQNLNHDAMYWYRQDPGQGLRLIYYSQIVNDFQKGDIAEGYSVSREKKESFPLTVTSAQKNPTAFYLCASTLGAGKNTEAFFGQGTRLTVV.

Points on this clone: Lacking the conserved final phenylalanine or tryptophan, this CDR3 likely reflects a read error. The limits of the CDR3 on the DNA are not certain, so only TCRdb's listed CDR3 is given. The V call is TRBV2, the J call TRBJ1-1; the table names TRBD1, a call not compared with the DNA. The CDR3 adds up to 12 amino acids, both ends counted. Germline V gene lookup returns CDR1 SNHLY and CDR2 FYNNEI. The CDR3 region is CASSEALRAGGT.

The rearrangement uses TRBV2 and TRBJ1-2; 11 bases map to TRBD1. This CDR3 contains 13 residues. Germline V CDR1 and CDR2: SNHLY, FYNNEI. J lost 4 bases, V lost 6 bases, and 1 base had no gene match. CDR3 residues: CASRGQGVYGYTF. The CDR3 nucleotides read TGTGCCAGCAGGGGACAGGGGGTCTATGGCTACACCTTC.

This clone appeared a few times. V is TRBV5-4 and J is TRBJ1-1; 8 positions match TRBD1. CDR3 length equals 16 residues. Germline V gene lookup returns CDR1 SGHNT and CDR2 YYREEE (reference sequence). The V gene end was trimmed by 0 bases and the J gene end by 2 bases; junction bases not matched to a gene: 6. CDR3 protein: CASSLGLDRANTEAFF. In DNA, the CDR3 is TGTGCCAGCAGCTTGGGACTGGACAGGGCAAACACTGAAGCTTTCTTT.

V usage is TRBV29-1 and J usage is TRBJ2-2; TRBD1 might be the D (5 bases). The germline V gene encodes CDR1 SQVTM and CDR2 ANQGSEA. The ends were cut back, 3 bases at V and 3 bases at J, with 17 bases in the middle. This CDR3 region has 16 residues. CDR3 nucleotides: TGCAGCGTTGAGTGGGGCCCCCGAGGCGACACCGGGGAGCTGTTTTTT. Encoded protein: CSVEWGPRGDTGELFF.

The table lists this clone with a count of one. The CDR3 nucleotides read TGTGCCAGCAGGGCTAGCGGGGGGCCAGATACGCAGTATTTT. Its protein product is CASRASGGPDTQYF. This chain connects TRBV27 to TRBJ2-3; 11 bases fit TRBD2. V shed 6 bases, J shed 4 bases, and the junction held 3 bases outside the gene matches. CDR3 length equals 14 residues. Germline V lookup: CDR1 MNHEY, CDR2 SMNVEV (reference sequence).

The CDR3 spells CASSLVGGDEQFF. The CDR3 region has the DNA TGTGCCAGCAGCTTAGTAGGGGGCGATGAGCAGTTCTTC. This chain connects TRBV11-2 to TRBJ2-1, with 7 nucleotides matching TRBD1. The germline V gene encodes CDR1 SGHAT and CDR2 FQNNGV. CDR3 size: 13 residues. J lost 8 bases, V lost 1 base, and 2 bases had no gene match.

This chain connects TRBV29-1 to TRBJ2-3; TRBD1 aligns across 9 bases. Germline V gene data show CDR1 as SQVTM and CDR2 as ANQGSEA. Trimming removed 3 bases from V and 0 bases from J; junction bases left unmatched: 4. The CDR3 contains 15 residues. The CDR3 nucleotides are TGCAGCGTTGAGGGGGGGACAGGGAGCACAGATACGCAGTATTTT. This sequence encodes CSVEGGTGSTDTQYF.

V usage is TRBV7-9 and J usage is TRBJ1-4, with a possible D match to TRBD1 (6 bases). The germline CDR1 and CDR2 sequences are SEHNR and FQNEAQ (reference sequence). The CDR3 covers 17 residues. V shed 4 bases and J shed 10 bases, with 25 bases lying between them. CDR3 loop: CASSSLAGGALGGKLFF. For the CDR3, the DNA is TGTGCCAGCAGCTCCCTCGCGGGGGGCGCCCTGGGGGGAAAACTGTTTTTT.

The chain combines TRBV7-2 with TRBJ2-2, with D unclear. Between the trimmed V and J ends, which lost 2 bases and 1 base, there was a span of 2 bases. Germline lookup yields CDR1 SGHTA and CDR2 FQGNSA. There are 13 residues in the CDR3. The CDR3 sequence is CASSLLNTGELFF. The CDR3 nucleotides read TGTGCCAGCAGCTTACTGAACACCGGGGAGCTGTTTTTT.

This clone was observed a single time. The chain carries TRBV5-6 and TRBJ2-7; D not resolved. The V end was cut by 3 bases, the J end by 0 bases, with 10 bases between. Germline V gives CDR1 SGHDT, CDR2 YYEEEE. CDR3 size: 14 residues. CDR3 bases: TGTGCCAGCAGCTACCCGGGTCACTCCTACGAGCAGTACTTC. As protein: CASSYPGHSYEQYF.

V usage is TRBV9 and J usage is TRBJ1-2, with D possibly TRBD1 on 6 matching bases. The CDR3 consists of 12 residues. Germline CDR1 SGDLS, CDR2 YYNGEE. Trimming shortened V by 4 bases and J by 7 bases, and 11 bases separated the two germline ends. As DNA, the CDR3 is TGTGCCAGCAGCTCCGCAGGGGCTGGCTACACCTTC. Translated: CASSSAGAGYTF.

The rearrangement uses TRBV7-6 and TRBJ2-7; D possibly corresponds to TRBD1 (5 bases). Germline CDR1 and CDR2: SGHVS and FNYEAQ. V was cut by 1 base and J by 0 bases, with 10 bases left in between. The CDR3 spans 15 residues. CDR3 amino acids: CASSLVLQGSYEQYF. CDR3 DNA: TGTGCCAGCAGCTTAGTCCTTCAGGGCTCCTACGAGCAGTACTTC.

The chain employs TRBV4-3 and TRBJ1-1; no reliable D call. CDR3 size: 14 residues. V was cut by 0 bases and J by 8 bases, with 13 bases left in between. CDR1 LGHNA and CDR2 YSLEER come from the germline V gene. CDR3 loop: CASSQDRLVVEAFF. The CDR3 nucleotides read TGCGCCAGCAGCCAAGATCGGTTAGTGGTGGAAGCTTTCTTT.

This clone was recorded a few times. This chain uses TRBV10-2 with TRBJ1-1; 7 positions match TRBD1. From germline, CDR1 is WSHSY and CDR2 SAAADI. The CDR3 has 13 amino acids. Unmatched junction bases numbered 7, after V lost 6 bases and J lost 6 bases. CDR3: CASSPNRGAEAFF. For the CDR3, the DNA is TGCGCCAGCAGCCCGAACAGGGGCGCTGAAGCTTTCTTT.

Note on this clone: At one end, the junction sequence differs from germline, possibly due to a read error. The chain has TRBV7-7 and TRBJ2-1, with 11 positions matching TRBD2. Germline V gives CDR1 SSHAT, CDR2 FNYEAQ (reference sequence). The CDR3 has 15 residues. DNA for the CDR3: TGTGCTAGCAGCCCCGGGACTAGCGGTTACAATGAGCAGTTCTTC. It encodes CASSPGTSGYNEQFF.

This chain connects TRBV19 to TRBJ1-6; TRBD1 agrees at 10 bases. After removal of 5 bases from V and 10 bases from J, the junction contained 8 bases not matched to a gene. From germline, CDR1 is LNHDA and CDR2 SQIVND (reference sequence). This CDR3 comprises 15 residues. This CDR3 reads CASSYTGQGTSPLHF. The CDR3 region has the DNA TGTGCCAGTAGTTATACGGGACAGGGGACCTCACCCCTCCACTTT.

The chain is built from TRBV28 and TRBJ1-4; D ambiguous. Trimming stripped 3 bases from V and 0 bases from J, with 11 bases between. This CDR3 comprises 16 residues. Looked up from germline, CDR1 is MDHEN and CDR2 is SYDVKM. The CDR3 DNA reads as TGTGCCAGCAGTTTCCTGGCAGGTGCAACTAATGAAAAACTGTTTTTT. Translated: CASSFLAGATNEKLFF.

V gene TRBV28 combines with J gene TRBJ1-1; D not certain. The CDR3 loop spans 16 amino acids. V was clipped by 8 bases and J by 1 base, with 20 bases between them. CDR1 MDHEN and CDR2 SYDVKM come from the germline V gene. The CDR3 protein is CASVLSPGSKNTEAFF. CDR3 in DNA: TGTGCCAGCGTTCTTTCCCCTGGCAGTAAGAACACTGAAGCTTTCTTT.

V usage is TRBV4-1 and J usage is TRBJ2-5; 8 nucleotides match TRBD1. Trimming took 4 bases from V and 4 from J; bases not matched to a gene: 8. Germline assignment: CDR1 MGHRA and CDR2 YSYEKL. There are 15 residues in the CDR3. CDR3 amino acids: CASSRWQGASETQYF. As DNA, the CDR3 is TGCGCCAGCAGCCGATGGCAGGGGGCTTCAGAGACCCAGTACTTC.

This chain links TRBV5-1 with TRBJ1-2, with D possibly matching TRBD1 (6 bases). The CDR3 is 16 amino acids. The V end lost 0 bases, the J end lost 6 bases, and 18 bases lay between the germline ends. Per germline, CDR1 SGHRS and CDR2 YFSETQ. The CDR3 region is CASSLVYREGGNGYTF. Here the CDR3 DNA reads TGCGCCAGCAGCTTGGTCTATCGGGAGGGGGGTAATGGCTACACCTTC.

V and J are TRBV6-5 and TRBJ2-7; 9 positions agree with TRBD1. Germline V gene sequence: CDR1 MNHEY, CDR2 SVGAGI. The CDR3 has 14 amino acids. With V trimmed by 5 bases and J by 5 bases, 7 bases remained unmatched. This CDR3 reads CASSLQGAPNEQYF. Written as DNA, the CDR3 is TGTGCCAGCAGTCTACAGGGGGCTCCCAACGAGCAGTACTTC.

The rearrangement joins TRBV28 to TRBJ1-2; D remains ambiguous. Germline CDR1 and CDR2: MDHEN and SYDVKM. Trimming removed 2 bases at V and 11 bases at J, with 18 bases between. The CDR3 totals 14 residues. CDR3 protein: CASSLALGVISYTF. As DNA, the CDR3 is TGTGCCAGCAGTTTAGCCCTCGGGGTTATATCATACACCTTC.

The chain carries TRBV5-1 and TRBJ2-5, with D perhaps TRBD2 (7 bases). The CDR3 covers 14 residues. Germline CDR1 SGHRS, CDR2 YFSETQ. Between the trimmed V and J ends, which lost 6 bases and 2 bases, there was a span of 14 bases. CDR3 nucleotides: TGCGCCAGCAAGGGGGGGAACAGACAAGAGACCCAGTACTTC. As protein: CASKGGNRQETQYF.